The 10 T cell receptor beta chains reported below all come from one sample, sequenced in a study of blood T cell repertoires in COVID-19. Clones were read by immunoSEQ multiplex PCR, and TCRdb kept only the in-frame ones, dropping some. Among approximately 51,000 clones listed, around 86% were seen once. The material sequenced was peripheral blood. These receptors were collected from a man aged 50 or older with active COVID-19.

The chain is built from TRBV5-6 and TRBJ2-3; 13 bases match TRBD2. The CDR3 consists of 15 residues. Germline V gene data show CDR1 as SGHDT and CDR2 as YYEEEE. Losses at the gene ends were 4 bases for V and 3 bases for J; bases not matched to a gene: 2. CDR3 nucleotides: TGTGCCAGCAGCGCGGGACTAGCGGGAACAGATACGCAGTATTTT. This encodes CASSAGLAGTDTQYF.

The chain combines TRBV29-1 with TRBJ2-7, with 12 bases that match TRBD2. From germline, CDR1 is SQVTM and CDR2 ANQGSEA. V gave up 3 bases and J gave up 3 bases; unmatched junction bases: 6. The CDR3 loop spans 15 amino acids. Written as DNA, the CDR3 is TGCAGCGTTGACCAGGGACTAGCGGGTGGCTACGAGCAGTACTTC. Residues: CSVDQGLAGGYEQYF.

This sequence joins TRBV3-1 (or the pseudogene TRBV3-2) and TRBJ2-7; the D gene is possibly TRBD1 (5 bases). Trimming pared 4 bases from V and 4 bases from J, leaving 11 bases between. The germline V gene has CDR1 LGHDT and CDR2 YNNKEL (reference sequence). CDR3 size: 13 residues. CDR3 nucleotide sequence: TGTGCCAGCAGCCCAGGGCCCGGGTACGAGCAGTACTTC. Translated: CASSPGPGYEQYF.

The chain uses TRBV5-6 and TRBJ2-1, with D perhaps matching TRBD1 (5 bases). The ends were cut back, 2 bases at V and 10 bases at J, with 16 bases in the middle. Germline V CDR1 and CDR2: SGHDT, YYEEEE. The CDR3 covers 14 residues. The CDR3 sequence: CASSFGHTQLEQFF. The CDR3, as DNA: TGTGCCAGCAGCTTCGGACACACACAATTGGAGCAGTTCTTC. The whole variable domain, filled in from reference TRBV5-6 and TRBJ2-1, reads DAGVTQSPTHLIKTRGQQVTLRCSPKSGHDTVSWYQQALGQGPQFIFQYYEEEERQRGNFPDRFSGHQFPNYSSELNVNALLLGDSALYLCASSFGHTQLEQFFGPGTRLTVL.

CDR3 nucleotide sequence: TGTGCCAGCAGTTCCAGGGGTGGAAACGGCTACACCTTC. It translates to CASSSRGGNGYTF. This chain links TRBV6-5 with TRBJ1-2; TRBD1 is a possible D gene (6 bases). From germline, CDR1 is MNHEY and CDR2 SVGAGI. The ends were cut back, 4 bases at V and 8 bases at J, with 14 bases in the middle. The CDR3 sequence is 13 residues long.

V is TRBV27 and J is TRBJ1-2, with 8 bases fitting TRBD1. The length of the CDR3 is 13 residues. CDR1 is MNHEY and CDR2 is SMNVEV in the germline V gene (reference sequence). Trimming took 2 bases from V and 6 from J; bases not matched to a gene: 2. CDR3 nucleotide sequence: TGTGCCAGCAGTTTACAGGGGGCAAATGGCTACACCTTC. It yields the protein CASSLQGANGYTF.

The rearrangement uses TRBV5-6 and TRBJ2-7; 9 bases are shared with TRBD1. The V gene end was trimmed by 4 bases and the J gene end by 8 bases; junction bases not matched to a gene: 13. CDR1 is SGHDT, CDR2 YYEEEE, per germline. The CDR3 spans 15 residues. CDR3 region: CASSSGQGRRYQQYF. CDR3 nucleotides: TGTGCCAGCAGCAGCGGACAGGGGAGGAGATACCAGCAGTACTTC.

This rearrangement joins TRBV9 to TRBJ2-5, with 13 bases aligning to TRBD2. This CDR3 has 16 residues. Germline values: CDR1 SGDLS, CDR2 YYNGEE. V shed 0 bases and J 5 bases; nucleotides not matched to a gene: 4. CDR3 amino acids: CASSVVLAGGLETQYF. In DNA form, the CDR3 reads TGTGCCAGCAGCGTAGTACTAGCGGGGGGGCTGGAGACCCAGTACTTC. Full variable domain (remainder filled in from reference TRBV9 and TRBJ2-5): DSGVTQTPKHLITATGQRVTLRCSPRSGDLSVYWYQQSLDQGLQFLIQYYNGEERAKGNILERFSAQQFPDLHSELNLSSLELGDSALYFCASSVVLAGGLETQYFGPGTRLLVL.

The CDR3 nucleotides are TGTGCCAGCACCCCTTTCCGGGACAGGGGGCAAGGCTACACCTTC. Protein product: CASTPFRDRGQGYTF. The gene calls are TRBV2 and TRBJ1-2; TRBD1 matches at 12 bases. This CDR3 comprises 15 residues. The germline V gene encodes CDR1 SNHLY and CDR2 FYNNEI. After removal of 7 bases from V and 8 bases from J, the junction contained 11 bases not matched to a gene.

In DNA form, the CDR3 reads TGTGCCAGCAGCTTGTGGCGGGTCACTAATGAAAAACTGTTTTTT. Protein product: CASSLWRVTNEKLFF. This chain links TRBV5-6 with TRBJ1-4; D unclear. CDR1 is SGHDT and CDR2 is YYEEEE in the germline V gene. The V end was cut by 1 base, the J end by 2 bases, with 9 bases between. The CDR3 is 15 residues long. Supplemented by reference TRBV5-6 and TRBJ1-4, the full variable domain reads DAGVTQSPTHLIKTRGQQVTLRCSPKSGHDTVSWYQQALGQGPQFIFQYYEEEERQRGNFPDRFSGHQFPNYSSELNVNALLLGDSALYLCASSLWRVTNEKLFFGSGTQLSVL.